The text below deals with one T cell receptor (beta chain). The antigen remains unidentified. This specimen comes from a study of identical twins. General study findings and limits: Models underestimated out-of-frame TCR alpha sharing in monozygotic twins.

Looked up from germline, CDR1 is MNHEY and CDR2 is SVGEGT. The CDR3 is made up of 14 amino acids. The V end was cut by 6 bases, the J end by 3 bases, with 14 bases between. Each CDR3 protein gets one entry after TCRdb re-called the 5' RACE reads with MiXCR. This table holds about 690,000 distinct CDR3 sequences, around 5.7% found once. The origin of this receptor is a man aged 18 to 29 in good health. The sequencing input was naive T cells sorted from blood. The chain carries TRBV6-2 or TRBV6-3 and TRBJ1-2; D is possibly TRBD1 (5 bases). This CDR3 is CASSPGGLDYGYTF. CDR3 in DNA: TGTGCCAGCAGCCCTGGGGGGTTGGACTATGGCTACACCTTC.